A single sample is the source of the 27 T cell receptor beta chains below, sequenced in a study of prognosis after radiotherapy for stage I lung cancer. Amplification of the TCR beta CDR3 (from genomic DNA) was done by two-round multiplex PCR. First-round PCR amplification was performed with primers specific to each TRBV and TRBJ gene. MiXCR, applied by TCRdb to the multiplex PCR reads, yields one record per CDR3 protein. The sample lists approximately 35,000 distinct CDR3 sequences, about 32% occurring once. Sequencing used PBMCs, obtained before or after stereotactic body radiation therapy (not recorded which). These receptors all stem from a donor older than 45 with non-small cell lung cancer.

This clonotype occurred a few times. The chain uses TRBV27 and TRBJ2-7; D perhaps matches TRBD2 (6 bases). The CDR3 has 11 residues. Germline V CDR1 and CDR2: MNHEY, SMNVEV (reference sequence). V lost 7 bases and J lost 7, with 11 bases in between. The CDR3 region is CASIRGTEQYF. In nucleotides, the CDR3 is TGTGCCAGCATTCGGGGGACGGAGCAGTACTTC.

This clonotype was detected a few times. V usage is TRBV6-1 and J usage is TRBJ2-2, with 7 bases fitting TRBD1. The CDR3 is made up of 16 amino acids. V was pared by 6 bases and J by 0 bases, with 7 bases of the junction left unmatched. Germline CDR1 is MNHNS and CDR2 is SASEGT. The CDR3 DNA sequence: TGTGCCAGCAGGATAAATCAGGGGGCGAACACCGGGGAGCTGTTTTTT. Encoded protein: CASRINQGANTGELFF.

On this clonotype itself: A read error is likely here: a far larger clone is one base away. The chain uses TRBV6-2 or TRBV6-3 and TRBJ1-5; D perhaps matches TRBD1 (5 bases). CDR1 is MNHEY and CDR2 is SVGEGT in the germline V gene. Deletions cut 5 bases from V and 11 bases from J, with 19 bases between. The CDR3 runs 14 residues. The CDR3 bases are TGTGCCAGCAGTGACGGGGGTTCCTCGAGGGCCCAGCATTTT. Residues: CASSDGGSSRAQHF.

In its sample, this clonotype is medium-sized. V is TRBV28 and J is TRBJ2-1; 7 bases match TRBD1. The CDR3 has 16 residues. V trimming: 2 bases; J trimming: 4 bases; junction bases outside the gene matches: 8. Germline lookup yields CDR1 MDHEN and CDR2 SYDVKM. The DNA of the CDR3 is TGTGCCAGCAGTTTACCCGGGACAGTCCAATACAATGAGCAGTTCTTC. Amino acids: CASSLPGTVQYNEQFF.

The rearrangement uses TRBV28 and TRBJ2-7; 12 bases are shared with TRBD2. Germline V CDR1 and CDR2: MDHEN, SYDVKM. The CDR3 covers 15 residues. V gave up 4 bases and J gave up 4 bases; unmatched junction bases: 5. The CDR3 DNA reads as TGTGCCAGCAGTTCCTCCCTAGCGGGAGGGTACGAGCAGTACTTC. Amino acids: CASSSSLAGGYEQYF. Full variable domain (outside the CDR3, taken from reference TRBV28 and TRBJ2-7): DVKVTQSSRYLVKRTGEKVFLECVQDMDHENMFWYRQDPGLGLRLIYFSYDVKMKEKGDIPEGYSVSREKKERFSLILESASTNQTSMYLCASSSSLAGGYEQYFGPGTRLTVT.

This clonotype was seen only a few times. The CDR3 nucleotides read TGTGCCAGCAGCGTTAAGCTAGCGGGGGGGACAGATACGCAGTATTTT. Its translation: CASSVKLAGGTDTQYF. The chain links TRBV5-4 to TRBJ2-3; 12 bases are shared with TRBD2. The germline V gene encodes CDR1 SGHNT and CDR2 YYREEE (reference sequence). The CDR3 has 16 amino acids. Trimming cost V 4 bases and J 3 bases; bases outside gene matches: 6.

The chain uses TRBV6-2 or TRBV6-3 and TRBJ1-3; 10 positions match TRBD1. The germline gives CDR1 MNHEY, CDR2 SVGEGT. The CDR3 length is 13 residues. The V segment lost 6 bases and the J segment 8 bases; nucleotides outside the gene matches: 4. This chain's CDR3 is CASSRDRGYTIYF. CDR3 nucleotide sequence: TGTGCCAGCAGCCGGGACAGGGGATACACCATATATTTT.

In this sample, this clonotype turned up many times. This sequence joins TRBV30 and TRBJ2-4; no definite D call. Germline V gene sequence: CDR1 GTSNPN, CDR2 SVGIG (reference sequence). Trimming took off 3 bases at V and 10 bases at J, with 10 bases between the two ends. The CDR3 extends over 11 amino acids. The DNA for the CDR3 is TGTGCCTGGAGGGGATCTGGAATTCAGTACTTC. Protein product: CAWRGSGIQYF.

The chain recombines TRBV4-1 with TRBJ1-1, with a tentative D call TRBD1 (5 bases). Germline loops: CDR1 MGHRA, CDR2 YSYEKL. The CDR3 spans 14 residues. Trimming took off 3 bases at V and 2 bases at J, with 10 bases between the two ends. This CDR3 is CASSHITGNTEAFF. DNA of the CDR3: TGCGCCAGCAGCCATATAACAGGCAACACTGAAGCTTTCTTT.

The V and J genes are TRBV28 and TRBJ1-3; D gene ambiguous. Germline loops: CDR1 MDHEN, CDR2 SYDVKM. Trimming stripped 5 bases from V and 7 bases from J, with 3 bases between. The CDR3 contains 10 residues. The CDR3 region has the DNA TGTGCCAGCAGTGGGAACACCATATATTTT. This encodes CASSGNTIYF.

This clonotype was seen many times. The CDR3 coding sequence is TGTGCCAGCAGTTTGGGAAGGGCTCAATCCTACGAGCAGTACTTC. Residues: CASSLGRAQSYEQYF. The rearrangement links TRBV27 to TRBJ2-7; D unresolved. CDR1 is MNHEY and CDR2 is SMNVEV in the germline V gene (reference sequence). V was cut by 3 bases and J by 1 base, with 13 bases left in between. The CDR3 extends over 15 amino acids.

This clonotype is termed medium-sized. This chain links TRBV5-1 with TRBJ2-7, with unresolved D. The CDR3 contains 14 residues. Germline V lookup: CDR1 SGHRS, CDR2 YFSETQ. V shed 6 bases and J shed 4 bases, with 17 bases lying between them. The CDR3 bases are TGCGCCAGCACCGACGGAACCGGCCCTTACGAGCAGTACTTC. Residues: CASTDGTGPYEQYF.

This clonotype has at least ten counts. The V call is TRBV10-2, the J call TRBJ2-7; 8 nucleotides line up with TRBD1. Losses at the gene ends were 7 bases for V and 0 bases for J; bases not matched to a gene: 11. This CDR3 spans 16 amino acids. Germline V gene data show CDR1 as WSHSY and CDR2 as SAAADI. This chain's CDR3 is CASKGQGAPSSYEQYF. The DNA for the CDR3 is TGCGCCAGCAAGGGGCAGGGGGCGCCCAGCTCCTACGAGCAGTACTTC.

This clonotype was recorded many times. V usage is TRBV25-1 and J usage is TRBJ1-6, with D hard to call. V was pared by 4 bases and J by 8 bases, with 12 bases between. The CDR3 totals 14 residues. The germline V gene has CDR1 MGHDK and CDR2 SYGVNS. The CDR3 DNA follows: TGTGCCAGCAGTGCCCCCCCTATGGATTCACCCCTCCACTTT. Residues: CASSAPPMDSPLHF.

A note on this clonotype: With a far larger clone one base away, a read error is the likely cause. The rearrangement uses TRBV6-1 and TRBJ1-3, with no clear D. The CDR3 spans 14 residues. V lost 11 bases, J lost 0 bases, and 14 bases lay in between. CDR1 and CDR2 (germline): MNHNS, SASEGT. CDR3 loop: CAVRNADSGNTIYF. As DNA, the CDR3 is TGTGCCGTCAGGAACGCTGACTCTGGAAACACCATATATTTT.

This clonotype has ten or more counts. The V and J genes are TRBV20-1 and TRBJ1-3; D is unresolved. The germline V gene encodes CDR1 DFQATT and CDR2 SNEGSKA (reference sequence). Trimming removed 3 bases from V and 3 bases from J, with 6 bases in between. The CDR3 extends over 12 amino acids. The CDR3 coding sequence is TGCAGTGCTAGGGAATTTGGAAACACCATATATTTT. This gives the protein CSAREFGNTIYF.

This clonotype has at least ten counts. The rearrangement joins TRBV19 to TRBJ1-1; no definite D call. This CDR3 has 13 residues. V lost 1 base, J lost 7 bases, and 10 bases lay in between. Germline assignment: CDR1 LNHDA and CDR2 SQIVND (reference sequence). CDR3 protein: CASSIGRSFEAFF. The CDR3 nucleotides read TGTGCCAGTAGTATAGGGAGGTCTTTTGAAGCTTTCTTT.

This clonotype was observed at least ten times. CDR3 region: CSASDRGDEKLFF. The CDR3 DNA follows: TGCAGTGCTAGTGACAGGGGAGATGAAAAACTGTTTTTT. The V gene is TRBV20-1, the J gene TRBJ1-4; 8 nucleotides line up with TRBD1. The CDR3 sequence is 13 residues long. Germline V lookup: CDR1 DFQATT, CDR2 SNEGSKA (reference sequence). J lost 6 bases, V lost 3 bases, and 3 bases had no gene match.

In its sample, this clonotype was seen many times. The chain combines TRBV6-1 with TRBJ1-5, with 7 bases that match TRBD1. The CDR3 is 13 residues long. The germline V gene has CDR1 MNHNS and CDR2 SASEGT. Germline trimming cut 7 bases from V and 8 bases from J; bases unmatched to any gene: 8. CDR3 in DNA: TGTGCCAGCAAGAGACAGGGAAATGAGCCCCAGCATTTT. Protein product: CASKRQGNEPQHF.

This clonotype was recorded many times. The V and J genes are TRBV6-2 or TRBV6-3 and TRBJ1-3; possibly TRBD1 for D (6 bases). The germline gives CDR1 MNHEY, CDR2 SVGEGT. V lost 4 bases and J 8 bases, leaving 12 bases between the germline ends. The CDR3 totals 13 residues. The chain's CDR3 is CASSLRQEDTIYF. In DNA, the CDR3 is TGTGCCAGCAGTTTAAGACAGGAGGACACCATATATTTT.

The rearrangement joins TRBV30 to TRBJ1-1; D call uncertain. The CDR3 is made up of 13 amino acids. The germline V gene encodes CDR1 GTSNPN and CDR2 SVGIG (reference sequence). The germline V and J ends were trimmed by 2 bases and 9 bases, with 16 bases remaining between them. The CDR3 sequence: CAWSLTENNKAFF. The CDR3 DNA is TGTGCCTGGAGTTTGACGGAGAACAATAAAGCTTTCTTT.

This clonotype was recorded at least ten times. The chain couples TRBV15 to TRBJ2-3, with D possibly being TRBD2 (5 bases). Looked up from germline, CDR1 is LNHNV and CDR2 is YYDKDF (reference sequence). The CDR3 is 15 amino acids. V lost 0 bases and J lost 2, with 9 bases in between. CDR3 sequence: CATSRDGGYTDTQYF. The CDR3 bases are TGTGCCACCAGCAGAGATGGCGGGTACACAGATACGCAGTATTTT.

The chain is built from TRBV5-5 and TRBJ1-6; D is unclear. The CDR3 is made up of 15 amino acids. V lost 5 bases, J lost 7 bases, and 16 bases lay in between. The germline CDR1 and CDR2 sequences are SGHKS and YYEKEE (reference sequence). This CDR3 is CASRREQFWNSPLHF. The DNA for the CDR3 is TGTGCCAGCAGGCGGGAACAGTTCTGGAATTCACCCCTCCACTTT.

This clonotype showed up many times. The chain has TRBV20-1 and TRBJ1-2; 7 positions match TRBD1. Per germline, CDR1 DFQATT and CDR2 SNEGSKA (reference sequence). The CDR3 has 15 residues. J lost 8 bases, V lost 3 bases, and 15 bases had no gene match. The CDR3 DNA is TGCAGTGCTAGGCGGGGAGGGGGCGCCCCGGGCGGCTACACCTTC. Amino acid sequence: CSARRGGGAPGGYTF.

Concerning this clonotype: This may arise from a read error, as a much more abundant clone is one base away. The J gene is TRBJ2-5, the V gene TRBV7-9; perhaps TRBD2 as D (5 bases). The germline gives CDR1 SEHNR, CDR2 FQNEAQ (reference sequence). The CDR3 loop spans 13 amino acids. CDR3 amino acids: CASSSSGSEAQYF. The CDR3 DNA sequence: TGTGCCAGCAGTAGTTCGGGGTCAGAGGCCCAGTACTTC.

This clonotype was detected many times. The V and J genes are TRBV5-1 and TRBJ2-3; tentative D call: TRBD2 (6 bases). The CDR3 has 14 residues. V lost 0 bases, J lost 3 bases, and 8 bases lay in between. From germline, CDR1 is SGHRS and CDR2 YFSETQ. This chain's CDR3 is CASSLGDSTDTQYF. CDR3 coding DNA: TGCGCCAGCAGCTTGGGGGACTCAACAGATACGCAGTATTTT. The full variable domain, rest sourced from reference TRBV5-1 and TRBJ2-3, is KAGVTQTPRYLIKTRGQQVTLSCSPISGHRSVSWYQQTPGQGLQFLFEYFSETQRNKGNFPGRFSGRQFSNSRSEMNVSTLELGDSALYLCASSLGDSTDTQYFGPGTRLTVL.

This clonotype was counted at least ten times. J is TRBJ2-7 and V is TRBV14, with D unclear. Trimming stripped 0 bases from V and 5 bases from J, with 8 bases between. The CDR3 extends over 13 amino acids. In germline, CDR1 is SGHDN, CDR2 FVKESK. In nucleotides, the CDR3 is TGTGCCAGCAGCCAAGAATGGTCTCACGAGCAGTACTTC. It encodes CASSQEWSHEQYF.